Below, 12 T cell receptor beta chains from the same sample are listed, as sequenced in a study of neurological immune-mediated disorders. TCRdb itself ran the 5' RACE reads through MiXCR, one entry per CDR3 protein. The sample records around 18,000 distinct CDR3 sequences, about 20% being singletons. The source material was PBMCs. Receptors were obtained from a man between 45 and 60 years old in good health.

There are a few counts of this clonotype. The CDR3 here is CASGLGGGGIEQYF. The DNA of the CDR3 is TGTGCCAGCGGCCTCGGGGGGGGGGGGATCGAGCAGTACTTC. The chain carries TRBV28 and TRBJ2-7, with 8 bases fitting TRBD2. This CDR3 is built from 14 residues. V lost 8 bases, J lost 6 bases, and 12 bases stayed unmatched. CDR1 and CDR2 from the germline V gene are MDHEN and SYDVKM.

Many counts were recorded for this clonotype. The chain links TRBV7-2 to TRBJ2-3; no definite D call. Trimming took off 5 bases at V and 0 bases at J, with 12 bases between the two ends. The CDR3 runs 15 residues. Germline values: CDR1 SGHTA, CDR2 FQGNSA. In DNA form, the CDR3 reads TGTGCCAGCAGCGAAACTGCACCCAGCACAGATACGCAGTATTTT. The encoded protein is CASSETAPSTDTQYF.

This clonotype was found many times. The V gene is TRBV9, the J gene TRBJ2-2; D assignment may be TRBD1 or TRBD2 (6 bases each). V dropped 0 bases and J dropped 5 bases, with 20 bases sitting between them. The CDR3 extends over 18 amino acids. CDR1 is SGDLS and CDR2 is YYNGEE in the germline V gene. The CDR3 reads CASSVATGAGLWTGELFF. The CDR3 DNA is TGTGCCAGCAGCGTAGCTACGGGGGCGGGATTGTGGACCGGGGAGCTGTTTTTT.

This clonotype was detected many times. CDR3 loop: CASSQDYRLNEQYF. CDR3 nucleotide sequence: TGTGCCAGCAGCCAAGATTACAGGCTAAACGAGCAGTACTTC. V gene TRBV14 combines with J gene TRBJ2-7; possible D gene TRBD1, 5 bases. The CDR3 sequence is 14 residues long. Per the germline V gene, CDR1 is SGHDN and CDR2 is FVKESK. The V and J ends lost 0 bases and 5 bases respectively, with 11 bases between them.

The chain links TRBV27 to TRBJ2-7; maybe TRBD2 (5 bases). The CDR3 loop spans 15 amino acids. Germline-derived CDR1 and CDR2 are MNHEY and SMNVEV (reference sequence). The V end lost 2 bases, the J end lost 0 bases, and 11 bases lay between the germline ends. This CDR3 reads CASSLGGRSSYEQYF. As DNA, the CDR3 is TGTGCCAGCAGTTTAGGAGGAAGGAGCTCCTACGAGCAGTACTTC.

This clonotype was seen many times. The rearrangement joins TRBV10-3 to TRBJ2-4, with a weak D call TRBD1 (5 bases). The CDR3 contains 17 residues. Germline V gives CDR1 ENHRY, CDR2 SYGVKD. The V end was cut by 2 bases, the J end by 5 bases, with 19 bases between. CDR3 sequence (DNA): TGTGCCATCAGTGAGGTCCCGCAGGGTCCATATCAAAACATTCAGTACTTC. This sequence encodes CAISEVPQGPYQNIQYF.

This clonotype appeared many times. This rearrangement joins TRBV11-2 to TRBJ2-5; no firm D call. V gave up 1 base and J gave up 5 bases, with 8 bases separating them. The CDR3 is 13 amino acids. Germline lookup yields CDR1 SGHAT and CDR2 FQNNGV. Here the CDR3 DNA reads TGTGCCAGCAGCTTAGGGGTAAAGGAGACCCAGTACTTC. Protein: CASSLGVKETQYF.

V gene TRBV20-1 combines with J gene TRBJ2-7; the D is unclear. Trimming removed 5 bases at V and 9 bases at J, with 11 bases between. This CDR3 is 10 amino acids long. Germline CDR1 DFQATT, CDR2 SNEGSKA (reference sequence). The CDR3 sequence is CSAGPGPQYF. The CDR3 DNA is TGCAGTGCTGGCCCCGGGCCGCAGTACTTC.

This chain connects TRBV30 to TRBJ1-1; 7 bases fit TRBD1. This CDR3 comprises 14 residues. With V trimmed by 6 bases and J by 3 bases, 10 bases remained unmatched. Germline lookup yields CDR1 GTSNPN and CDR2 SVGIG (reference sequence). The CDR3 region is CACPQNRGDTEAFF. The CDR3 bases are TGTGCCTGCCCACAAAACAGGGGAGACACTGAAGCTTTCTTT. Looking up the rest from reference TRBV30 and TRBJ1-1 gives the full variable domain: SQTIHQWPATLVQPVGSPLSLECTVEGTSNPNLYWYRQAAGRGLQLLFYSVGIGQISSEVPQNLSASRPQDRQFILSSKKLLLSDSGFYLCACPQNRGDTEAFFGQGTRLTVV.

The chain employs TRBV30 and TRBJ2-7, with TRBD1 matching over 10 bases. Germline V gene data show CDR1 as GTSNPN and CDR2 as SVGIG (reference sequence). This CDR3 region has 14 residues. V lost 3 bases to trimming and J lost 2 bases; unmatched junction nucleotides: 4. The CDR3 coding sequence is TGTGCCTGGAGCCGGGACAGGGGCACCTACGAGCAGTACTTC. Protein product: CAWSRDRGTYEQYF. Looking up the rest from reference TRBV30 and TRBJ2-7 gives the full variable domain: SQTIHQWPATLVQPVGSPLSLECTVEGTSNPNLYWYRQAAGRGLQLLFYSVGIGQISSEVPQNLSASRPQDRQFILSSKKLLLSDSGFYLCAWSRDRGTYEQYFGPGTRLTVT.

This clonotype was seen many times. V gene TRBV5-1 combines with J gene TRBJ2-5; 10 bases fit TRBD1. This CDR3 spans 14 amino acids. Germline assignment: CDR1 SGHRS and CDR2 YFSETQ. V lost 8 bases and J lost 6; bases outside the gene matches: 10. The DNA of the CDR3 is TGCGCCAGTAATTCGGGACAGGGGACGCAGACCCAGTACTTC. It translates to CASNSGQGTQTQYF.

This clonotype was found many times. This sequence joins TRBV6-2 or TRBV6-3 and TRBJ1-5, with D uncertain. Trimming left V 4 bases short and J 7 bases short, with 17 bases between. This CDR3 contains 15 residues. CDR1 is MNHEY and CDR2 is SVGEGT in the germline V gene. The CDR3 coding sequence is TGTGCCAGCAGTTCCCGGCCCTCGGGCGGGCAGCCCCAGCATTTT. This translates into CASSSRPSGGQPQHF.